Following are 20 T cell receptor beta chains from one sample sequenced in a study of PD-L1 blockade in urothelial cancer (dated by TCRdb to 2015 to 2018). The time point label, as the study defines it: peripheral blood 6 weeks after treatment start. Library preparation was by the immunoSEQ multiplex PCR assay. TCRdb limited this immuneACCESS table to in-frame rearrangements with V and J called. A share of clones is missing; checked studies link under half to unresolved V genes, and the rest is unexplained. The sample has approximately 20,000 clones on record, under 95% of them singletons. The ten largest clones represent around 10% of the sample. The sample in question was PBMCs, obtained around atezolizumab (anti-PD-L1) treatment. These receptors all stem from a woman aged 55 to 70 with urothelial cancer.

The V call is TRBV4-3, the J call TRBJ2-2; 7 nucleotides match TRBD2. V gave up 0 bases and J gave up 7 bases; unmatched junction bases: 2. Per the germline V gene, CDR1 is LGHNA and CDR2 is YSLEER. The CDR3 sequence is 14 residues long. The DNA of the CDR3 is TGCGCCAGCAGCCAAGATCGGGGGGTCGGGGAGCTGTTTTTT. This encodes CASSQDRGVGELFF.

The CDR3 DNA is TGTGCCAGCAGCACAAGACAGGGTGGGCGTGGAAACACCATATATTTT. Translation: CASSTRQGGRGNTIYF. The genes are TRBV11-2 and TRBJ1-3, with 7 nucleotides matching TRBD1. With 5 bases clipped from V and 3 bases from J, the junction kept 10 bases outside the gene matches. Germline V gene data show CDR1 as SGHAT and CDR2 as FQNNGV. CDR3 length: 16 amino acids.

The rearrangement links TRBV5-6 to TRBJ2-1; 10 positions agree with TRBD1. V trimming: 0 bases; J trimming: 9 bases; junction bases outside the gene matches: 6. In germline, CDR1 is SGHDT, CDR2 YYEEEE. CDR3 size: 15 residues. Here the CDR3 reads CASSLVGQGRIEQFF. The CDR3 DNA reads as TGTGCCAGCAGCTTGGTGGGACAGGGGAGAATTGAGCAGTTCTTC.

This clone was seen only once. The V gene is TRBV5-4, the J gene TRBJ2-7, with 10 bases matching TRBD2. Germline V gives CDR1 SGHNT, CDR2 YYREEE (reference sequence). The CDR3 runs 15 residues. V lost 3 bases to trimming and J lost 2 bases; unmatched junction nucleotides: 5. Here the CDR3 reads CASSSGLAEAYEQYF. The CDR3 DNA sequence: TGTGCCAGCAGCTCCGGACTAGCGGAGGCCTACGAGCAGTACTTC.

The chain has TRBV19 and TRBJ2-5; TRBD2 aligns across 14 bases. This CDR3 contains 15 residues. The junction had 8 bases not matched to a gene; V was cut back by 10 bases and J by 4 bases. The germline V gene encodes CDR1 LNHDA and CDR2 SQIVND (reference sequence). Written as DNA, the CDR3 is TGTGCCACCCGGGGACTAGCGGGAGTGTCAGAGACCCAGTACTTC. Translation gives CATRGLAGVSETQYF.

The V gene is TRBV6-1, the J gene TRBJ2-3, with 8 bases lining up with TRBD2. V lost 8 bases, J lost 4 bases, and 11 bases stayed unmatched. The V gene's germline CDR1 is MNHNS and CDR2 SASEGT. This CDR3 contains 15 residues. CDR3 in DNA: TGTGCCAGCTCCAGCATAGCGGGGACCGCAGATACGCAGTATTTT. Protein sequence: CASSSIAGTADTQYF.

The gene calls are TRBV5-1 and TRBJ2-3, with 15 bases lining up with TRBD2. This CDR3 is built from 17 residues. The V segment lost 0 bases and the J segment 3 bases; nucleotides outside the gene matches: 2. Germline V gene sequence: CDR1 SGHRS, CDR2 YFSETQ. The CDR3 loop reads CASSLGGTSGRTDTQYF. The CDR3 nucleotides read TGCGCCAGCAGCTTGGGAGGGACTAGCGGGAGGACAGATACGCAGTATTTT.

The chain links TRBV27 to TRBJ2-1; possibly TRBD2 for D (7 bases). The CDR3 spans 13 residues. Germline V gives CDR1 MNHEY, CDR2 SMNVEV (reference sequence). Trimming removed 8 bases at V and 9 bases at J, with 17 bases between. The CDR3 reads CASGGGPWIEQFF. DNA of the CDR3: TGTGCCAGCGGCGGGGGCCCGTGGATTGAGCAGTTCTTC.

The V call is TRBV10-3, the J call TRBJ2-1, with 10 nucleotides matching TRBD1. The V gene's germline CDR1 is ENHRY and CDR2 SYGVKD. V shed 6 bases, J shed 3 bases, and the junction held 5 bases outside the gene matches. The CDR3 runs 15 residues. DNA for the CDR3: TGTGCCATCAGGGCGGACAGGGGGTACTACAATGAGCAGTTCTTC. Its translation: CAIRADRGYYNEQFF.

This chain joins TRBV19 and TRBJ1-2, with TRBD1 matching 9 bases. The V and J ends lost 9 bases and 8 bases, in that order; junction bases with no gene match: 10. Germline V CDR1 and CDR2: LNHDA, SQIVND (reference sequence). This CDR3 has 13 residues. In DNA form, the CDR3 reads TGTGCCAGCAGACGGGACAGGGATGAGGGCTACACCTTC. Its translation is CASRRDRDEGYTF.

The chain has TRBV7-3 and TRBJ1-1; D remains unclear. Germline V lookup: CDR1 SGHTA, CDR2 FQGTGA. V lost 5 bases, J lost 1 base, and 11 bases lay in between. The CDR3 length is 14 residues. CDR3 coding DNA: TGTGCCAGCAGCCCGTCCCAGGCGAACACTGAAGCTTTCTTT. Amino acid sequence: CASSPSQANTEAFF. The whole variable domain, filled in from reference TRBV7-3 and TRBJ1-1, reads GAGVSQTPSNKVTEKGKYVELRCDPISGHTALYWYRQSLGQGPEFLIYFQGTGAADDSGLPNDRFFAVRPEGSVSTLKIQRTERGDSAVYLCASSPSQANTEAFFGQGTRLTVV.

V and J are TRBV2 and TRBJ2-3, with D unclear. Per germline, CDR1 SNHLY and CDR2 FYNNEI. The CDR3 consists of 11 residues. The V gene lost 6 bases and the J gene lost 3 bases, with 4 bases spanning the gap. The CDR3: CASSPTDTQYF. Written as DNA, the CDR3 is TGTGCCAGCAGCCCAACAGATACGCAGTATTTT.

The chain uses TRBV27 and TRBJ2-7, with TRBD2 identical over 7 bases. CDR1 is MNHEY, CDR2 SMNVEV, per germline (reference sequence). J gave up 4 bases and V 4 bases, and 1 base lay outside the gene matches. This CDR3 spans 12 amino acids. The CDR3 reads CASSSGGYEQYF. CDR3 sequence (DNA): TGTGCCAGCAGTTCCGGGGGGTACGAGCAGTACTTC.

The chain couples TRBV5-6 to TRBJ1-2; the D gene is possibly TRBD1 (5 bases). Germline values: CDR1 SGHDT, CDR2 YYEEEE. Trimming pared 2 bases from V and 6 bases from J, leaving 17 bases between. This CDR3 spans 15 amino acids. The CDR3 DNA reads TGTGCCAGCAGCTTCGGAGGGGTACAGGTTAATGGCTACACCTTC. This translates into CASSFGGVQVNGYTF.

In the case of this clone: At one end the junction does not follow the germline gene, possibly because of a read error. This chain joins TRBV5-4 and TRBJ2-7, with TRBD1 matching over 7 bases. Germline V gene data show CDR1 as SGHNT and CDR2 as YYREEE (reference sequence). The CDR3 has 12 residues. As DNA, the CDR3 is TGTGCCAGCACCAACCCTACCGGGACAGCCACGTTC. Translation gives CASTNPTGTATF. Based on the CDR3 plus reference TRBV5-4 and TRBJ2-7, the full variable domain is ETGVTQSPTHLIKTRGQQVTLRCSSQSGHNTVSWYQQALGQGPQFIFQYYREEENGRGNFPPRFSGLQFPNYSSELNVNALELDDSALYLCASTNPTGTATFGPGTRLTVT.

This chain links TRBV5-1 with TRBJ2-5; weak D call: TRBD2 (6 bases). The end of the DNA aligns better with TRBJ2-7, so the J call may be wrong. The V gene's germline CDR1 is SGHRS and CDR2 YFSETQ. The CDR3 consists of 15 residues. DNA of the CDR3: TGCGCCAGCAGCTATCTCCGGGACTCAACCTACGAGCAGTACTTC. Translated: CASSYLRDSTYEQYF.

The rearrangement joins TRBV4-1 to TRBJ2-1; 11 positions agree with TRBD2. V lost 0 bases, J lost 7 bases, and 5 bases stayed unmatched. The CDR3 totals 16 residues. Germline V gene sequence: CDR1 MGHRA, CDR2 YSYEKL. The CDR3 loop reads CASSQDELAGGNEQFF. CDR3 sequence (DNA): TGCGCCAGCAGCCAAGATGAGCTAGCGGGAGGTAATGAGCAGTTCTTC.

The chain is built from TRBV27 and TRBJ2-1, with 7 bases identical to TRBD1. Germline V lookup: CDR1 MNHEY, CDR2 SMNVEV (reference sequence). CDR3 length: 12 residues. V was clipped by 6 bases and J by 9 bases; unmatched bases: 5. The CDR3 protein is CASSLNRGEQFF. The CDR3 DNA sequence: TGTGCCAGCAGCCTAAACAGGGGTGAGCAGTTCTTC.

The chain links TRBV7-9 to TRBJ2-1; D gene uncertain. V shed 2 bases and J shed 7 bases, with 15 bases lying between them. The CDR3 extends over 15 amino acids. Germline CDR1 is SEHNR and CDR2 is FQNEAQ (reference sequence). CDR3 nucleotides: TGTGCCAGCAGCTTACTTGGTCCCGCGGAGAATGAGCAGTTCTTC. This codes for CASSLLGPAENEQFF.

This clone is a singleton in its sample. The CDR3 loop is CASSPGLSLRGFYEQYF. The CDR3 nucleotides are TGTGCCAGCAGCCCTGGACTATCCCTACGAGGGTTCTACGAGCAGTACTTC. The V and J genes are TRBV7-2 and TRBJ2-7, with TRBD2 as a possible D gene (6 bases). V lost 5 bases, J lost 3 bases, and 23 bases lay in between. The CDR3 runs 17 residues. CDR1 SGHTA and CDR2 FQGNSA come from the germline V gene.